The 23 T cell receptor beta chains below were found in one sample sequenced in a study of CD8 T cells in ankylosing spondylitis. From the 5' RACE reads, TCRdb called clonotypes with MiXCR, one entry per CDR3 protein. The data show tens of thousands of distinct CDR3 sequences, with around 25% seen just once and nearly 60% held by the top ten. Sequencing used blood, either unsorted or a sorted T cell fraction (not recorded which). These receptors were taken from a male donor with ankylosing spondylitis or in good health (not recorded which).

The V gene is TRBV5-1, the J gene TRBJ1-3; 8 bases map to TRBD1. CDR1 SGHRS and CDR2 YFSETQ come from the germline V gene. The CDR3 consists of 15 residues. The trim removed 3 bases at V and 2 bases at J, leaving 4 bases unmatched. CDR3 DNA: TGCGCCAGCAGCTCAGGACAGGGCGCTGGAAACACCATATATTTT. Its protein product is CASSSGQGAGNTIYF.

The CDR3 loop reads CASSFIGGGSGTDTQYF. The CDR3 bases are TGTGCCAGCAGCTTTATAGGCGGCGGGAGTGGGACAGATACGCAGTATTTT. The V gene is TRBV7-6, the J gene TRBJ2-3; 7 bases align to TRBD2. The length of the CDR3 is 17 residues. The V gene's germline CDR1 is SGHVS and CDR2 FNYEAQ. Losses at the gene ends were 3 bases for V and 3 bases for J; bases not matched to a gene: 12.

This clonotype showed up just a few times. This chain joins TRBV5-1 and TRBJ2-3; TRBD2 aligns across 9 bases. The CDR3 is 15 residues long. V lost 0 bases and J lost 6; bases outside the gene matches: 5. Germline assignment: CDR1 SGHRS and CDR2 YFSETQ. In DNA, the CDR3 is TGCGCCAGCAGCTTGGATAGCGGGAGCTCGGATACGCAGTATTTT. Translating gives CASSLDSGSSDTQYF.

The chain carries TRBV12-3 or TRBV12-4 and TRBJ2-7; possibly TRBD1 for D (6 bases). V lost 0 bases, J lost 3 bases, and 9 bases lay in between. The CDR3 contains 14 residues. The CDR3 DNA reads TGTGCCAGCAGTTTAGCGGGGGCCTTCTACGAGCAGTACGTC. Amino acids: CASSLAGAFYEQYV.

The table lists this clonotype with a few counts. The chain combines TRBV6-1 with TRBJ1-5; weak D call: TRBD1 (5 bases). V shed 9 bases and J shed 5 bases, with 14 bases lying between them. The length of the CDR3 is 13 residues. Germline CDR1 and CDR2: MNHNS and SASEGT. The chain's CDR3 is CASTQDRDQPQHF. In DNA form, the CDR3 reads TGTGCCAGTACACAGGACCGGGATCAGCCCCAGCATTTT.

This clonotype appeared many times. The chain joins TRBV10-3 to TRBJ1-1; D remains ambiguous. V was clipped by 6 bases and J by 3 bases, with 5 bases between them. The CDR3 sequence is 11 residues long. Germline values: CDR1 ENHRY, CDR2 SYGVKD. CDR3 nucleotides: TGTGCCATCAGCGATGACACTGAAGCTTTCTTT. Amino acid sequence: CAISDDTEAFF.

With regard to this clonotype: Germline is not matched at one junction end, which may reflect a read error. The chain recombines TRBV19 with TRBJ2-3; no definite D call. CDR3 length: 11 amino acids. In germline, CDR1 is LNHDA, CDR2 SQIVND (reference sequence). CDR3 loop: CASGIADTQYF. In nucleotides, the CDR3 is TGTGCCAGTGGTATAGCAGATACGCAGTATTTT. Using reference TRBV19 and TRBJ2-3 for the parts outside the CDR3, the full variable domain is DGGITQSPKYLFRKEGQNVTLSCEQNLNHDAMYWYRQDPGQGLRLIYYSQIVNDFQKGDIAEGYSVSREKKESFPLTVTSAQKNPTAFYLCASGIADTQYFGPGTRLTVL.

This clonotype has more than one count but fewer than ten. The chain recombines TRBV6-1 with TRBJ1-2; D is perhaps TRBD1 (6 bases). V was clipped by 6 bases and J by 8 bases, with 19 bases between them. The CDR3 consists of 14 residues. The germline V gene encodes CDR1 MNHNS and CDR2 SASEGT. CDR3 residues: CASSFEGGTRGYTF. In DNA form, the CDR3 reads TGTGCCAGCAGCTTCGAGGGGGGGACGAGAGGCTACACCTTC.

This clonotype was counted only a few times. The gene calls are TRBV7-9 and TRBJ2-4; D possibly corresponds to TRBD1 (5 bases). V was cut by 3 bases and J by 0 bases, with 12 bases left in between. The CDR3 is made up of 16 amino acids. Germline lookup yields CDR1 SEHNR and CDR2 FQNEAQ (reference sequence). The CDR3 protein is CASSLGDSLAKNIQYF. CDR3 DNA: TGTGCCAGCAGCTTGGGCGACAGTCTAGCCAAAAACATTCAGTACTTC. Using reference TRBV7-9 and TRBJ2-4 for the parts outside the CDR3, the full variable domain is DTGVSQNPRHKITKRGQNVTFRCDPISEHNRLYWYRQTLGQGPEFLTYFQNEAQLEKSRLLSDRFSAERPKGSFSTLEIQRTEQGDSAMYLCASSLGDSLAKNIQYFGAGTRLSVL.

The V and J genes are TRBV5-1 and TRBJ2-3; no clear D gene. Trimming took 0 bases from V and 5 from J, leaving 16 bases between them. Per germline, CDR1 SGHRS and CDR2 YFSETQ. This CDR3 is 16 amino acids long. CDR3 protein: CASSLGAKEIGDTQYF. DNA of the CDR3: TGCGCCAGCAGCTTGGGGGCCAAGGAGATTGGAGATACGCAGTATTTT.

The chain links TRBV19 to TRBJ2-5; 7 bases are shared with TRBD1. J gave up 4 bases and V 5 bases, and 4 bases lay outside the gene matches. Looked up from germline, CDR1 is LNHDA and CDR2 is SQIVND (reference sequence). CDR3 size: 13 residues. CDR3 in DNA: TGTGCCAGTAGTGACAGGGCGAGAGAGACCCAGTACTTC. It translates to CASSDRARETQYF.

The chain has TRBV20-1 and TRBJ1-1; TRBD1 matches 9 bases. Germline V gene data show CDR1 as DFQATT and CDR2 as SNEGSKA (reference sequence). CDR3 length: 14 amino acids. J gave up 6 bases and V 5 bases, and 10 bases lay outside the gene matches. The CDR3 DNA reads TGCAGTGCTCCGGAAACAGGGGGCCTGGCTGAAGCTTTCTTT. Protein product: CSAPETGGLAEAFF.

J is TRBJ1-2 and V is TRBV7-2; a possible D gene is TRBD1 (5 bases). The germline V and J ends were trimmed by 1 base and 6 bases, with 12 bases remaining between them. This CDR3 comprises 14 residues. Germline loops: CDR1 SGHTA, CDR2 FQGNSA. The CDR3 here is CASSLGGQFNGYTF. For the CDR3, the DNA is TGTGCCAGCAGCTTAGGTGGACAATTTAATGGCTACACCTTC.

This clonotype was seen more than once but under ten times. The CDR3 nucleotides read TGCGCCAGCAGCCAGGAAACAGGGGTACAAGAGACCCAGTACTTC. Translated: CASSQETGVQETQYF. The V gene is TRBV4-1, the J gene TRBJ2-5; TRBD1 matches 7 bases. CDR3 length: 15 residues. Germline loops: CDR1 MGHRA, CDR2 YSYEKL. The V gene end was trimmed by 3 bases and the J gene end by 2 bases; junction bases not matched to a gene: 6.

The V call is TRBV6-2 or TRBV6-3, the J call TRBJ2-1, with 8 bases lining up with TRBD1. The CDR3 spans 15 residues. Losses at the gene ends were 6 bases for V and 10 bases for J; bases not matched to a gene: 14. Per germline, CDR1 MNHEY and CDR2 SVGEGT. DNA for the CDR3: TGTGCCAGCAGCGACCTCCAAACAGGGGGGCGCGAGCAGTTCTTC. Its protein product is CASSDLQTGGREQFF.

The genes are TRBV5-1 and TRBJ2-3, with TRBD1 identical over 7 bases. Trimming removed 5 bases from V and 4 bases from J; junction bases left unmatched: 13. Germline CDR1 is SGHRS and CDR2 is YFSETQ. There are 16 residues in the CDR3. The CDR3 DNA reads TGCGCCAGCAGAATAAAAGGGGGCCTGATTTCAGATACGCAGTATTTT. It yields the protein CASRIKGGLISDTQYF.

The rearrangement links TRBV7-9 to TRBJ2-7; 7 bases line up with TRBD1. Looked up from germline, CDR1 is SEHNR and CDR2 is FQNEAQ (reference sequence). The V gene end was trimmed by 3 bases and the J gene end by 3 bases; junction bases not matched to a gene: 2. This CDR3 has 13 amino acids. This chain's CDR3 is CASSFRQGYEQYF. The CDR3 DNA follows: TGTGCCAGCAGCTTCAGACAGGGCTACGAGCAGTACTTC.

This clonotype was detected only a few times. The chain carries TRBV29-1 and TRBJ2-7, with D possibly TRBD1 on 6 matching bases. The CDR3 extends over 14 amino acids. Germline V gives CDR1 SQVTM, CDR2 ANQGSEA. Trimming stripped 2 bases from V and 0 bases from J, with 11 bases between. CDR3 sequence reads: CSVESGTSSYEQYF. The CDR3 coding sequence is TGCAGCGTTGAATCGGGGACAAGCTCCTACGAGCAGTACTTC.

The rearrangement joins TRBV20-1 to TRBJ1-2; the match to TRBD1 covers 9 bases. V trimming: 7 bases; J trimming: 2 bases; junction bases outside the gene matches: 5. The germline CDR1 and CDR2 sequences are DFQATT and SNEGSKA (reference sequence). CDR3 length: 13 residues. As DNA, the CDR3 is TGCAGTGTTTGGGACAGGGCCAACTATGGCTACACCTTC. Translating gives CSVWDRANYGYTF.

The gene calls are TRBV5-6 and TRBJ2-2; 7 bases match TRBD2. The CDR3 consists of 16 residues. V shed 7 bases, J shed 3 bases, and the junction held 12 bases outside the gene matches. Germline V gene sequence: CDR1 SGHDT, CDR2 YYEEEE. This chain's CDR3 is CASRAWNGGDTGELFF. Here the CDR3 DNA reads TGTGCCAGCCGCGCGTGGAATGGGGGGGACACCGGGGAGCTGTTTTTT.

This clonotype was found a few times. The chain uses TRBV3-1 and TRBJ2-1; 7 bases are shared with TRBD2. CDR3 length: 15 residues. With 6 bases clipped from V and 8 bases from J, the junction kept 13 bases outside the gene matches. Germline-derived CDR1 and CDR2 are LGHDT and YNNKEL (reference sequence). CDR3 DNA: TGTGCCAGCAGAGGCGGGAGTGGCCTCGGGGATGAGCAGTTCTTC. It encodes CASRGGSGLGDEQFF.

This clonotype was found many times. This sequence joins TRBV20-1 and TRBJ1-2, with D perhaps matching TRBD1 (5 bases). Trimming removed 0 bases at V and 4 bases at J, with 12 bases between. This CDR3 comprises 14 residues. Germline V gene sequence: CDR1 DFQATT, CDR2 SNEGSKA (reference sequence). This chain's CDR3 is CSARDFKGAYGYTF. Here the CDR3 DNA reads TGCAGTGCTAGAGATTTTAAAGGGGCCTATGGCTACACCTTC.

The chain uses TRBV15 and TRBJ2-1, with TRBD2 as a possible D gene (6 bases). Trimming removed 4 bases from V and 0 bases from J, with 16 bases in between. Germline CDR1 is LNHNV and CDR2 is YYDKDF (reference sequence). This CDR3 is 17 amino acids long. The CDR3 loop is CATSTQNGGLSYNEQFF. The DNA of the CDR3 is TGTGCCACCAGCACGCAAAACGGGGGACTCTCCTACAATGAGCAGTTCTTC.